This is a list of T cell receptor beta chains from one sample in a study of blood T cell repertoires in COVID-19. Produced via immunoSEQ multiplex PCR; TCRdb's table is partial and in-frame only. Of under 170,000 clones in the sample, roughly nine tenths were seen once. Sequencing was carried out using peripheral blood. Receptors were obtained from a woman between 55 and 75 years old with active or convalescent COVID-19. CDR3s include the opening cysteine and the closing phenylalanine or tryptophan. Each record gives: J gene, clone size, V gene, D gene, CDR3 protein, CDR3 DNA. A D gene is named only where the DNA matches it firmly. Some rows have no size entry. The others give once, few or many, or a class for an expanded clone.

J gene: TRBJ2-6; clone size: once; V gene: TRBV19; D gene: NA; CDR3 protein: CASIAGSPSSGANVLTF; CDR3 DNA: TGTGCCAGTATCGCGGGTTCTCCATCCTCTGGGGCCAACGTCCTGACTTTC
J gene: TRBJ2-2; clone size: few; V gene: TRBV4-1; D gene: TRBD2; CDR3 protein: CASSHTLGLAAWATGELFF; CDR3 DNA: TGCGCCAGCAGCCATACACTAGGACTAGCGGCCTGGGCCACCGGGGAGCTGTTTTTT
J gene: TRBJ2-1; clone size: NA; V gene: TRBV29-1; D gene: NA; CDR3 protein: CSVEDPGIDEQFF; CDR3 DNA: TGCAGCGTTGAAGATCCAGGGATCGATGAGCAGTTCTTC
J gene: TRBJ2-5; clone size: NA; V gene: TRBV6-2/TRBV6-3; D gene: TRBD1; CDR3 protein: CASSYGTGDQETQYF; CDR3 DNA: TGTGCCAGCAGTTATGGGACAGGGGATCAAGAGACCCAGTACTTC
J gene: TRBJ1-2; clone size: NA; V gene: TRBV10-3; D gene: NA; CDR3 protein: CAISLNSYGYTF; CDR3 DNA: TGTGCCATCAGCCTAAACAGCTATGGCTACACCTTC
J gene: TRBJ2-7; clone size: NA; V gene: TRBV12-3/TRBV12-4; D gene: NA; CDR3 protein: CASSHPLGYEQYF; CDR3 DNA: TGTGCCAGCAGCCACCCTCTCGGCTACGAGCAGTACTTC
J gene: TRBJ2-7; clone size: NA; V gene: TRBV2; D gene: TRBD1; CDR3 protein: CASNIDREYEQYF; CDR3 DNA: TGTGCCAGCAATATCGACAGGGAGTACGAGCAGTACTTC
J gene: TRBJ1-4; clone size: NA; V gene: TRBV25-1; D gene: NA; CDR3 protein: CASSAADAGVHLFF; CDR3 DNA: TGTGCCAGCAGTGCCGCCGACGCAGGGGTTCATCTGTTTTTT
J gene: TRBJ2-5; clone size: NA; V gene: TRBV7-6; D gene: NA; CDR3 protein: CASSLASGSEETQYF; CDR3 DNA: TGTGCCAGCAGCTTAGCGTCAGGTAGCGAAGAGACCCAGTACTTC
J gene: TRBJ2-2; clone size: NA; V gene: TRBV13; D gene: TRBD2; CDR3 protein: CASSFPGLAGTGELFF; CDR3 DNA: TGTGCCAGCAGCTTCCCAGGACTAGCGGGCACCGGGGAGCTGTTTTTT
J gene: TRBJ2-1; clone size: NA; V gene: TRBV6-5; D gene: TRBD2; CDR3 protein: CASSYSGLGYNEQFF; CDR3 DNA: TGTGCCAGCAGTTACTCGGGACTAGGCTACAATGAGCAGTTCTTC
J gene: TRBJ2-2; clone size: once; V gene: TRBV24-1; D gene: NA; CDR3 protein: CATSDSVSSTGELFF; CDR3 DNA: TGTGCCACCAGTGACAGCGTCAGTAGCACCGGGGAGCTGTTTTTT
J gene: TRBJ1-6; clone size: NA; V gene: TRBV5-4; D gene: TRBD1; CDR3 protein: CASSLAGTGEPLHF; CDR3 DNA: TGTGCCAGCAGCTTGGCCGGGACAGGGGAACCCCTCCACTTT
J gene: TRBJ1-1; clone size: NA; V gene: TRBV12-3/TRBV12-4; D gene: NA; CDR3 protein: CASSLVADTEAFF; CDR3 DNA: TGTGCCAGCAGTTTAGTAGCAGACACTGAAGCTTTCTTT
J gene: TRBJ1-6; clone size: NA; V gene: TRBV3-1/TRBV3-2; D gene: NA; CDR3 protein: CASSLRGVYNSPLHF; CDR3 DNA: TGTGCCAGCAGCCTGCGGGGTGTCTATAATTCACCCCTCCACTTT
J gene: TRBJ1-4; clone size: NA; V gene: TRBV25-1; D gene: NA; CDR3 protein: CASSESRANEKLFF; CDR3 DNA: TGTGCCAGCAGTGAATCTCGAGCTAATGAAAAACTGTTTTTT
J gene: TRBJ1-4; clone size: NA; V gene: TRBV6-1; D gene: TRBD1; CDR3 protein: CASSEASGQGNEKLFF; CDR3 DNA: TGTGCCAGCAGTGAAGCGTCGGGACAGGGGAATGAAAAACTGTTTTTT
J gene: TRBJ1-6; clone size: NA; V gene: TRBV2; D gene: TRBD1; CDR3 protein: CASKVEGAAYNSPLHF; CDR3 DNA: TGTGCCAGCAAAGTGGAGGGGGCGGCCTATAATTCACCCCTCCACTTT
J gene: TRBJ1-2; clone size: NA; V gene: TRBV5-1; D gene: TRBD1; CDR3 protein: CASSLSGQPNYGYTF; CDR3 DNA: TGCGCCAGCAGCTTGTCGGGACAGCCGAACTATGGCTACACCTTC
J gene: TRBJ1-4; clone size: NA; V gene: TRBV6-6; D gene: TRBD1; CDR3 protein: CATQRGRTNEKLFF; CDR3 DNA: TGTGCCACCCAGAGGGGGCGAACTAATGAAAAACTGTTTTTT
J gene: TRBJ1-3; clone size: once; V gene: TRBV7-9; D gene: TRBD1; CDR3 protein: CASSSPGQGARNTIYF; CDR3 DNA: TGTGCCAGCAGTTCACCGGGACAGGGGGCTCGAAACACCATATATTTT
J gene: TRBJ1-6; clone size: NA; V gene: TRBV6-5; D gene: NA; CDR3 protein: CASSYLQAGRNSPLHF; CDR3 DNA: TGTGCCAGCAGTTACCTCCAGGCTGGTCGGAATTCACCCCTCCACTTT
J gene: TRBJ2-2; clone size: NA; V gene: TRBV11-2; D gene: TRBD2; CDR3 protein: CASSLAGGLNTGELFF; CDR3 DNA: TGTGCCAGCAGCTTAGCGGGGGGGTTGAACACCGGGGAGCTGTTTTTT
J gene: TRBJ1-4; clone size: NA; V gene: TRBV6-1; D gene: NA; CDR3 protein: CASSEALGGNEKLFF; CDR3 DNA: TGTGCCAGCAGTGAAGCGCTCGGGGGTAATGAAAAACTGTTTTTT
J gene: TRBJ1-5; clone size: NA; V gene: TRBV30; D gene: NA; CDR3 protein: CAWSFGNVYSNQPQHF; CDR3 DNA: TGTGCCTGGAGTTTCGGGAACGTTTATAGCAATCAGCCCCAGCATTTT
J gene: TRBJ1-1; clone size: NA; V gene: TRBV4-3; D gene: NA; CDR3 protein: CASSQSGVRDAEAFF; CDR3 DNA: TGCGCCAGCAGCCAAAGCGGGGTAAGGGATGCTGAAGCTTTCTTT
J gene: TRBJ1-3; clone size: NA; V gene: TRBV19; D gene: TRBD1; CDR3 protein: CASSPGTGSGNTIYF; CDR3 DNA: TGTGCCAGTAGTCCTGGGACAGGGAGCGGAAACACCATATATTTT
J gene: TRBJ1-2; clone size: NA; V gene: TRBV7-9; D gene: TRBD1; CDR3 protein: CASSLTDRGPYGYTF; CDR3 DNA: TGTGCCAGCAGCCTGACGGACAGGGGGCCCTATGGCTACACCTTC
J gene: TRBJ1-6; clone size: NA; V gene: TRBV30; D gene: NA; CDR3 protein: CAWSGERVPISPLHF; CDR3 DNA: TGTGCCTGGAGTGGGGAGAGGGTGCCAATTTCACCCCTCCACTTT
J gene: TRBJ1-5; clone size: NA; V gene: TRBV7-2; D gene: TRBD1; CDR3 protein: CASSYGTGNQPQHF; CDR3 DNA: TGTGCCAGCAGCTACGGGACAGGCAATCAGCCCCAGCATTTT
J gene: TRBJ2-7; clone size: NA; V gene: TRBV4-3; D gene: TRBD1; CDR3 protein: CASSQMDRGAYEQYF; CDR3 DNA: TGCGCCAGCAGCCAGATGGACAGGGGGGCTTACGAGCAGTACTTC
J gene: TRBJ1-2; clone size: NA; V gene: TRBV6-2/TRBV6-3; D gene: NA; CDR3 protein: CASSDAGQIYGYTF; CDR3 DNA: TGTGCCAGCAGTGACGCTGGACAGATCTATGGCTACACCTTC
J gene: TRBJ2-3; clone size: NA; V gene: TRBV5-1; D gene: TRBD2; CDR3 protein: CASSFLAGGPITDTQYF; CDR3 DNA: TGCGCCAGCAGCTTCCTAGCGGGGGGGCCAATCACAGATACGCAGTATTTT
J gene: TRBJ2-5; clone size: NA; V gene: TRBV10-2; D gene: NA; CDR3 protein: CASSPSETQYF; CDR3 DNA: TGCGCCAGCAGCCCGTCAGAGACCCAGTACTTC
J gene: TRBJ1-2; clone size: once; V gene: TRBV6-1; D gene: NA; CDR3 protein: CASSEAPRGGLVSF; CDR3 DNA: TGTGCCAGCAGTGAAGCCCCCCGCGGGGGTTTAGTCTCCTTC
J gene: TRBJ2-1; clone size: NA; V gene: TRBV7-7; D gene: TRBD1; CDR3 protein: CASSEPGQTNEQFF; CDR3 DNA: TGTGCTAGCAGCGAACCGGGACAGACCAATGAGCAGTTCTTC
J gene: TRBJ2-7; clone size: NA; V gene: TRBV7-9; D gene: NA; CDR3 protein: CASSLAHLGQGFGLGQYF; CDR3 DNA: TGTGCCAGCAGCTTAGCCCACCTCGGACAGGGTTTTGGACTAGGGCAGTACTTC
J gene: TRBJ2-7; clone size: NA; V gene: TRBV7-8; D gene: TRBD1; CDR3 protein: CASSFAGGHEQYF; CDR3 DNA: TGTGCCAGCAGCTTTGCAGGGGGCCACGAGCAGTACTTC
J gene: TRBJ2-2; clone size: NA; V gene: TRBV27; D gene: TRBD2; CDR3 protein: CASSLSIEGRGVTGELFF; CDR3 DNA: TGTGCCAGCAGTTTAAGTATTGAGGGACGGGGGGTCACCGGGGAGCTGTTTTTT
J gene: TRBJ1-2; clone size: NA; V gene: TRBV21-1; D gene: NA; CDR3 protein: CASRVNGRRRGYTF; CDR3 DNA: TGTGCCAGCAGGGTCAATGGACGGAGGAGAGGCTACACCTTC
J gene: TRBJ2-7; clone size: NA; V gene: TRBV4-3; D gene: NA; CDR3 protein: CASSGLAESSYEQYF; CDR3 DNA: TGCGCCAGCAGCGGATTAGCTGAGAGCTCCTACGAGCAGTACTTC
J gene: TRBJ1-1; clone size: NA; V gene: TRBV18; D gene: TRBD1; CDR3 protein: CASSPPGGADTEAFF; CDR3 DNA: TGTGCCAGCTCACCCCCAGGGGGCGCGGACACTGAAGCTTTCTTT
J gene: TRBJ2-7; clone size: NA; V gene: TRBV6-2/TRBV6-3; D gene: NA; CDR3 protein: CASSYSTRGDSSYEQYF; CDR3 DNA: TGTGCCAGCAGTTACTCGACCAGGGGGGATAGCTCCTACGAGCAGTACTTC
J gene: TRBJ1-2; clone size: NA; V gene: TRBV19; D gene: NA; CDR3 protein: CASSIIQVVGSYTF; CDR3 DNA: TGTGCCAGTAGTATTATACAGGTGGTGGGGAGCTACACCTTC
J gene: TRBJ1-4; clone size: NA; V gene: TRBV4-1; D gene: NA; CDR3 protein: CASSQGLRGTNEKLFF; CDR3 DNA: TGCGCCAGCAGCCAAGGTTTGAGGGGGACTAATGAAAAACTGTTTTTT
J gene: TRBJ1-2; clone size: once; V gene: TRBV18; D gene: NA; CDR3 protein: CASSPGRVLYGYTF; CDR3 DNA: TGTGCCAGCTCACCCGGCAGGGTACTCTATGGCTACACCTTC
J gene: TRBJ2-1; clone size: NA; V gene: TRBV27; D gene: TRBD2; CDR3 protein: CASIKRATSGGLSSYNEQFF; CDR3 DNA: TGTGCCAGCATCAAGAGGGCGACTAGCGGGGGCCTCAGCTCCTACAATGAGCAGTTCTTC
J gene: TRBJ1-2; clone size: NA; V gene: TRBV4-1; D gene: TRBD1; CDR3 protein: CASSHSNPGQSYGYTF; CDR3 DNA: TGCGCCAGCAGCCACAGTAATCCGGGACAGAGTTATGGCTACACCTTC
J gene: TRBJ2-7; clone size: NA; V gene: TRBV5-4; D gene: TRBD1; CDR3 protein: CASGRQGGSYEQYF; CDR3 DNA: TGTGCCAGCGGAAGACAGGGTGGTTCCTACGAGCAGTACTTC
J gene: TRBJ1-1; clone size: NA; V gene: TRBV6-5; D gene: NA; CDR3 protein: CASSYSKVSSIEAFF; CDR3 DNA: TGTGCCAGCAGTTACTCGAAAGTTTCGTCTATTGAAGCTTTCTTT
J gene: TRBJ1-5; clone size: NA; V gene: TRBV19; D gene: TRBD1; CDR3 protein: CASGQGGNQPQHF; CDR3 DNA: TGTGCCAGCGGACAGGGCGGCAATCAGCCCCAGCATTTT
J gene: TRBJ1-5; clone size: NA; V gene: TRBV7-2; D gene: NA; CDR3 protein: CASSPGWGGGQPQHF; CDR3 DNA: TGTGCCAGCAGCCCAGGGTGGGGGGGAGGTCAGCCCCAGCATTTT
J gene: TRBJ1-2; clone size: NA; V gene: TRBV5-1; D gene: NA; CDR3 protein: CASSLGQELYGYTF; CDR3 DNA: TGCGCCAGCAGCTTGGGACAGGAACTTTATGGCTACACCTTC